This record covers a single T cell receptor (beta chain). Its antigen is not known. From germline, CDR1 is SGHTA and CDR2 FQGNSA. J was trimmed by 9 bases and V by 5 bases; bases with no gene match: 10. The CDR3 is 15 amino acids. The entry originates in a study of CD8+CD57+ T cells in acquired aplastic anemia. Study as a whole: Sorted CD4+ and CD8+ cells gave an average of around 3.3 ug of DNA. In CD4+ cells, healthy donors produced an average of approximately 10 million reads. Study-wide points: Patients and controls had in common approximately 28 CD8+ CDR3 sequences.

TCR beta VDJ and CDR3 profiles were obtained from a genomic DNA template. TCRdb independently ran MiXCR on the reads; one entry per CDR3 protein. Here the sample spans about 210,000 distinct CDR3 sequences, 61% being singletons. The sequence came from a human donor in good health. The V gene is TRBV7-2, the J gene TRBJ1-6, with 7 bases identical to TRBD1. Sequencing was carried out using sorted CD4+, CD8+, or CD8+CD57+ T cells (not recorded which) from PBMCs. CDR3 coding DNA: TGTGCCAGCAGCCCAGGGGGTTTTCGGCGTTCACCCCTCCACTTT. It yields the protein CASSPGGFRRSPLHF.